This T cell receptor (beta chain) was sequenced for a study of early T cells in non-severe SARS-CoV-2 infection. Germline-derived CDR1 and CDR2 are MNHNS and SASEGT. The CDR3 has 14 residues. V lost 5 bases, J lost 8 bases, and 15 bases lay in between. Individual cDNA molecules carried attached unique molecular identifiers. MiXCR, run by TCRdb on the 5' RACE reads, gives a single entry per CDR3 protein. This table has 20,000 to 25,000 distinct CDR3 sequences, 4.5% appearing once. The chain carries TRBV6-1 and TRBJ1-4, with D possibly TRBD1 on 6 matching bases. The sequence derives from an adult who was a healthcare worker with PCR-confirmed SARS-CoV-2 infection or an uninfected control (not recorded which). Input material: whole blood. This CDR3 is CASSRTEVGEKLFF. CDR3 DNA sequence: TGTGCCAGCAGTAGGACAGAGGTGGGAGAAAAACTGTTTTTT.